This note documents a single TCR beta chain sequence. In the original processing: Estimates of nucleated cell counts were drawn from the amplification of reference gene primers. Produced via immunoSEQ multiplex PCR; TCRdb's table is partial and in-frame only. V and J calls and clone size are copied from that table; D and trimming were computed from the DNA. Of 240,000 or so clones in the sample, roughly 80% were seen once. The V and J ends lost 5 bases and 3 bases, in that order; junction bases with no gene match: 9. The CDR3 consists of 15 residues. Looked up from germline, CDR1 is SGHTA and CDR2 is FQGNSA. This entry comes from a study of blood T cell repertoires in COVID-19. Study in general: There were acute and convalescent COVID-19 samples, and they came from the United States, Italy and Spain. T cells, B-cell-depleted T cells, or PBMCs provided the cDNA or gDNA that served as material.

The sequence came from a woman younger than 30 with acute or convalescent COVID-19. Sequenced sample: peripheral blood. V usage is TRBV7-2 and J usage is TRBJ2-7, with 8 bases fitting TRBD1. CDR3 DNA: TGTGCCAGCAGCGTAAAACAGGGGGGAGGCTACGAGCAGTACTTC. Amino acids: CASSVKQGGGYEQYF.